This entry is about one TCR beta chain. What it binds is not known. CDR3 length: 14 residues. Germline-derived CDR1 and CDR2 are SGHDN and FVKESK. Trimming took off 4 bases at V and 0 bases at J, with 9 bases between the two ends. It was across several immunoSEQ plates that each subset's genomic DNA was evenly split. Source study methods: Filtering differed because ImmunoSEQ produced junction-only sequences that carried no quality scores. Some clones are missing from TCRdb's copy, which holds only in-frame ones; the method was immunoSEQ multiplex PCR. V and J calls and clone size follow that table, whereas D and trimming were derived from the DNA. The repertoire holds over 750,000 clones, with just over 95% as singletons. This entry is derived from a study of shared clonotypes between healthy human individuals. Study-wide points: Estimated clonotype richness was generally higher in naive than memory subsets.

CD45RO negativity and positive selection for CCR7 defined naive CD8 cells, a population that excluded terminally differentiated effector memory CD45RA+ cells. Donors were healthy HIV-negative adults without recent acute infections or vaccinations. This rearrangement joins TRBV14 to TRBJ2-5; perhaps TRBD1 as D (6 bases). The clonotype was recovered from a man younger than 45 in good health. Sequencing input: naive CD8+ T cells sorted from blood. The CDR3 region is CASSRWDNQETQYF. The CDR3 region has the DNA TGTGCCAGCAGCCGATGGGACAACCAAGAGACCCAGTACTTC.